A single sample is the source of the 18 T cell receptor beta chains below, sequenced in a study of shared clonotypes between healthy human individuals. Clones were sequenced by immunoSEQ multiplex PCR, and TCRdb holds only the in-frame ones, with some missing. The data hold millions of clones, with 85% to 95% observed a single time. The sample was naive CD4+ T cells from PBMCs. Documented subset: CD45RA+ positively selected. These TCRs come from a man between 18 and 29 years old in good health. Some clones in this sample may be carry-over from other donors' samples.

CDR3 sequence reads: CATASRALNEKLFF. In DNA, the CDR3 is TGTGCCACCGCCTCAAGGGCCCTTAATGAAAAACTGTTTTTT. The chain employs TRBV28 and TRBJ1-4, with unresolved D. CDR3 size: 14 residues. V was clipped by 10 bases and J by 4 bases, with 16 bases between them. CDR1 is MDHEN, CDR2 SYDVKM, per germline.

The chain links TRBV27 to TRBJ1-2; no clear D. Germline V CDR1 and CDR2: MNHEY, SMNVEV (reference sequence). The CDR3 has 15 residues. V was clipped by 7 bases and J by 2 bases, with 17 bases between them. The CDR3, as DNA: TGTGCCAGCACCAGAGGGCGGGGATTAAACTATGGCTACACCTTC. Translating it yields CASTRGRGLNYGYTF.

This sequence joins TRBV9 and TRBJ1-4; D is uncertain. The germline CDR1 and CDR2 sequences are SGDLS and YYNGEE. V lost 4 bases to trimming and J lost 12 bases, with 16 bases between them. The CDR3 covers 13 residues. The CDR3 is CASSPGVAAELFF. The CDR3 DNA is TGTGCCAGCAGCCCGGGAGTGGCCGCGGAACTGTTTTTT.

In the case of this clone: Other DNA sequences in this sample translate to the same CDR3. This chain connects TRBV28 to TRBJ2-7; TRBD1 might be the D (6 bases). The CDR3 loop spans 10 amino acids. Germline CDR1 MDHEN, CDR2 SYDVKM. V was pared by 6 bases and J by 7 bases, with 7 bases between. The CDR3 sequence is CASSRGEQYF. CDR3 coding DNA: TGTGCCAGCAGCAGGGGAGAGCAGTACTTC.

The J gene is TRBJ2-7, the V gene TRBV5-1; D assignment may be TRBD1 or TRBD2 (5 bases each). The CDR3 contains 15 residues. CDR1 SGHRS and CDR2 YFSETQ come from the germline V gene. V was shortened by 4 bases and J by 2 bases, with 16 bases between the two germline ends. CDR3 sequence: CASSREGDPTYEQYF. CDR3 coding DNA: TGCGCCAGCAGCCGCGAAGGGGACCCTACCTACGAGCAGTACTTC.

The rearrangement links TRBV7-6 to TRBJ1-2, with 9 nucleotides matching TRBD1. The CDR3 covers 15 residues. J was trimmed by 4 bases and V by 5 bases; bases with no gene match: 8. CDR1 is SGHVS and CDR2 is FNYEAQ in the germline V gene. The CDR3 DNA sequence: TGTGCCAGCAGCCTCGGACAGGGGAGTGCCTATGGCTACACCTTC. It yields the protein CASSLGQGSAYGYTF. The whole variable domain, remainder taken from reference TRBV7-6 and TRBJ1-2, is GAGVSQSPRYKVTKRGQDVALRCDPISGHVSLYWYRQALGQGPEFLTYFNYEAQQDKSGLPNDRFSAERPEGSISTLTIQRTEQRDSAMYRCASSLGQGSAYGYTFGSGTRLTVV.

The J gene is TRBJ2-1, the V gene TRBV30; 8 positions match TRBD2. The CDR3 is made up of 15 amino acids. Germline trimming cut 6 bases from V and 4 bases from J; bases unmatched to any gene: 11. Per the germline V gene, CDR1 is GTSNPN and CDR2 is SVGIG (reference sequence). The CDR3 sequence: CACPTRSGGYNEQFF. CDR3 in DNA: TGTGCCTGCCCCACCCGCAGCGGGGGTTACAATGAGCAGTTCTTC.

The chain has TRBV6-6 and TRBJ2-1; D uncertain. From germline, CDR1 is MNHNY and CDR2 SVGAGI (reference sequence). The CDR3 consists of 15 residues. V was shortened by 5 bases and J by 3 bases, with 14 bases between the two germline ends. CDR3 sequence: CASSRHSDSYNEQFF. DNA of the CDR3: TGTGCCAGCAGTCGCCACTCGGATAGCTACAATGAGCAGTTCTTC.

The rearrangement links TRBV5-1 to TRBJ2-5, with 7 nucleotides matching TRBD2. This CDR3 is built from 14 residues. Germline loops: CDR1 SGHRS, CDR2 YFSETQ. V was pared by 5 bases and J by 3 bases, with 7 bases of the junction left unmatched. The CDR3 is CASSWGGDKETQYF. DNA for the CDR3: TGCGCCAGCAGTTGGGGGGGAGATAAAGAGACCCAGTACTTC. The full variable domain, its missing parts supplied by reference TRBV5-1 and TRBJ2-5, is KAGVTQTPRYLIKTRGQQVTLSCSPISGHRSVSWYQQTPGQGLQFLFEYFSETQRNKGNFPGRFSGRQFSNSRSEMNVSTLELGDSALYLCASSWGGDKETQYFGPGTRLLVL.

The genes are TRBV7-3 and TRBJ2-1; D perhaps matches TRBD2 (6 bases). Germline V gives CDR1 SGHTA, CDR2 FQGTGA. The germline V and J ends were trimmed by 2 bases and 7 bases, with 12 bases remaining between them. The CDR3 is made up of 14 amino acids. CDR3 amino acids: CASSLAGPQNEQFF. The CDR3 coding sequence is TGTGCCAGCAGCTTAGCGGGGCCTCAGAATGAGCAGTTCTTC.

In regard to this clone: The same CDR3 also results from other DNA sequences found in this sample. The rearrangement uses TRBV11-2 and TRBJ2-3; D is ambiguous. Trimming removed 1 base at V and 5 bases at J, with 4 bases between. CDR3 length: 12 residues. CDR1 is SGHAT, CDR2 FQNNGV, per germline. The chain's CDR3 is CASSLGGDTQYF. The CDR3 bases are TGTGCCAGCAGCTTAGGCGGAGATACGCAGTATTTT. The full variable domain, rest sourced from reference TRBV11-2 and TRBJ2-3, is EAGVAQSPRYKIIEKRQSVAFWCNPISGHATLYWYQQILGQGPKLLIQFQNNGVVDDSQLPKDRFSAERLKGVDSTLKIQPAKLEDSAVYLCASSLGGDTQYFGPGTRLTVL.

The J gene is TRBJ2-7, the V gene TRBV6-5; D gene ambiguous. The V gene's germline CDR1 is MNHEY and CDR2 SVGAGI. The V and J ends lost 6 bases and 5 bases respectively, with 14 bases between them. This CDR3 comprises 13 residues. The CDR3 spells CASSRKPGNEQYF. The CDR3 coding sequence is TGTGCCAGCAGCCGCAAGCCGGGTAACGAGCAGTACTTC.

This clone was counted a few times. This chain connects TRBV5-1 to TRBJ1-1; no reliable D call. CDR1 is SGHRS, CDR2 YFSETQ, per germline. V was shortened by 4 bases and J by 5 bases, with 15 bases between the two germline ends. This CDR3 has 14 amino acids. The CDR3 DNA reads TGCGCCAGCAGCACTAAGACGTACCAAACTGAAGCTTTCTTT. It codes for CASSTKTYQTEAFF.

This chain joins TRBV28 and TRBJ1-2; unclear D gene. V lost 1 base and J lost 6, with 12 bases in between. Germline V lookup: CDR1 MDHEN, CDR2 SYDVKM. The CDR3 is 14 residues long. Written as DNA, the CDR3 is TGTGCCAGCAGTTTATTGGCGGGGTGGGATGGCTACACCTTC. Its protein product is CASSLLAGWDGYTF.

The rearrangement links TRBV19 to TRBJ1-2; the D is unclear. Trimming shortened V by 1 base and J by 3 bases, and 6 bases separated the two germline ends. This CDR3 has 13 residues. Germline-derived CDR1 and CDR2 are LNHDA and SQIVND (reference sequence). CDR3 sequence (DNA): TGTGCCAGTAGTATAGGGGTTTACTATGGCTACACCTTC. This encodes CASSIGVYYGYTF. The full variable domain, in which reference TRBV19 and TRBJ1-2 provide the parts outside the CDR3, is DGGITQSPKYLFRKEGQNVTLSCEQNLNHDAMYWYRQDPGQGLRLIYYSQIVNDFQKGDIAEGYSVSREKKESFPLTVTSAQKNPTAFYLCASSIGVYYGYTFGSGTRLTVV.

The V and J genes are TRBV7-9 and TRBJ1-1, with unresolved D. The CDR3 spans 11 residues. The V gene's germline CDR1 is SEHNR and CDR2 FQNEAQ (reference sequence). With 4 bases removed from V and 12 bases from J, the gap between germline ends came to 12 bases. In DNA, the CDR3 is TGTGCCAGCAGCTCTCGGACGGAAACTTTCTTT. Its translation is CASSSRTETFF.

The chain combines TRBV7-2 with TRBJ1-2; 9 bases are a match to TRBD1. V was pared by 4 bases and J by 3 bases, with 3 bases of the junction left unmatched. The CDR3 sequence is 14 residues long. Per the germline V gene, CDR1 is SGHTA and CDR2 is FQGNSA. CDR3 protein: CASSSGTGYYGYTF. CDR3 bases: TGTGCCAGCAGCTCCGGGACAGGGTACTATGGCTACACCTTC.

The CDR3 DNA follows: TGCGCCAGCAGCTTGGTAGGGTTGGTTGGAAACACCATATATTTT. This encodes CASSLVGLVGNTIYF. The chain couples TRBV5-1 to TRBJ1-3; D gene unclear. The germline V and J ends were trimmed by 0 bases and 3 bases, with 10 bases remaining between them. This CDR3 is built from 15 residues. Germline V lookup: CDR1 SGHRS, CDR2 YFSETQ. The full variable domain, with the rest looked up from reference TRBV5-1 and TRBJ1-3, is KAGVTQTPRYLIKTRGQQVTLSCSPISGHRSVSWYQQTPGQGLQFLFEYFSETQRNKGNFPGRFSGRQFSNSRSEMNVSTLELGDSALYLCASSLVGLVGNTIYFGEGSWLTVV.